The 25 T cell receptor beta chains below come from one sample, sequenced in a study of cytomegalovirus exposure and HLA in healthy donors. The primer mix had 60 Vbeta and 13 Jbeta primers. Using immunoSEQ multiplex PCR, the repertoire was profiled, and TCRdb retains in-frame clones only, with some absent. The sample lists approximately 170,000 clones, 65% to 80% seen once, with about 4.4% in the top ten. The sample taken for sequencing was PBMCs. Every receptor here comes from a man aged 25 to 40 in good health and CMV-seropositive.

In DNA form, the CDR3 reads TGTGCCAGCAAAAGGACAGGGGGGGAGCAGTTCTTC. This encodes CASKRTGGEQFF. The J gene is TRBJ2-1, the V gene TRBV2; the match to TRBD1 covers 10 bases. Germline values: CDR1 SNHLY, CDR2 FYNNEI. V was clipped by 7 bases and J by 10 bases; unmatched bases: 4. The CDR3 extends over 12 amino acids.

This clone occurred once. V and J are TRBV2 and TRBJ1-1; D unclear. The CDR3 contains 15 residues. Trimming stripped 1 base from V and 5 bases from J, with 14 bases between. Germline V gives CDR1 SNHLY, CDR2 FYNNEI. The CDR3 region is CASSEGSRAGTEAFF. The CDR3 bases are TGTGCCAGCAGTGAAGGGTCTAGAGCGGGGACTGAAGCTTTCTTT.

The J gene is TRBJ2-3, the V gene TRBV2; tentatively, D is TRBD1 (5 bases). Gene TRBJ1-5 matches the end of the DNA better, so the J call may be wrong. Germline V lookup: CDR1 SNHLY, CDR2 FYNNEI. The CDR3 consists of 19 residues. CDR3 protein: CASSDPTWAGGRGTDTQHF. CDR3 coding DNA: TGTGCCAGCAGTGATCCAACTTGGGCGGGAGGAAGGGGAACAGATACGCAGCATTTT.

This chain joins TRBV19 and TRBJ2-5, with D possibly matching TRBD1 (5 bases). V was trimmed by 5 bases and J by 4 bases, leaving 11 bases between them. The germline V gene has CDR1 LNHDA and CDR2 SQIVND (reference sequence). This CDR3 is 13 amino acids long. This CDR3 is CASSLRQPETQYF. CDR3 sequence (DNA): TGTGCCAGTAGTCTCCGACAGCCAGAGACCCAGTACTTC.

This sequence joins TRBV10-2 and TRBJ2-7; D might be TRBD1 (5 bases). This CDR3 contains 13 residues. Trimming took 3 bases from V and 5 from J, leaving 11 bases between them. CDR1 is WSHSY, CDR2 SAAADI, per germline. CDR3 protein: CASSESRADEQYF. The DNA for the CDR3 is TGCGCCAGCAGTGAATCCAGGGCAGACGAGCAGTACTTC.

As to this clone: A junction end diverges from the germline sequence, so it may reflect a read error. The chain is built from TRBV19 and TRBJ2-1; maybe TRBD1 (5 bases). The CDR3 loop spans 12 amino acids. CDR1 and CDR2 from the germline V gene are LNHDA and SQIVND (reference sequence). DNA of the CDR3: TGTGCCAGTAGTATCGGTGACAGTTCGAGGATCTTC. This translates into CASSIGDSSRIF.

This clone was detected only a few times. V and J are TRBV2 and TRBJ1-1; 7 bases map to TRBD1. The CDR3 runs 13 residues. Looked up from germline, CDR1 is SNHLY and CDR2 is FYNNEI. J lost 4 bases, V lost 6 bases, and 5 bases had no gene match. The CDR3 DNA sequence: TGTGCCAGCAGACTACAGGGGCCCACTGAAGCTTTCTTT. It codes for CASRLQGPTEAFF. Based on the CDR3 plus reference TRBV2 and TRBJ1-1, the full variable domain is EPEVTQTPSHQVTQMGQEVILRCVPISNHLYFYWYRQILGQKVEFLVSFYNNEISEKSEIFDDQFSVERPDGSNFTLKIRSTKLEDSAMYFCASRLQGPTEAFFGQGTRLTVV.

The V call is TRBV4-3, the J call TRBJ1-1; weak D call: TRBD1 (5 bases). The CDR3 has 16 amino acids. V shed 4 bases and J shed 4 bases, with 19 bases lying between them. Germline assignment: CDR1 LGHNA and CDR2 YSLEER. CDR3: CASSLGGTGRATEAFF. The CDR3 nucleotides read TGCGCCAGCAGCCTCGGGGGGACGGGACGGGCCACTGAAGCTTTCTTT.

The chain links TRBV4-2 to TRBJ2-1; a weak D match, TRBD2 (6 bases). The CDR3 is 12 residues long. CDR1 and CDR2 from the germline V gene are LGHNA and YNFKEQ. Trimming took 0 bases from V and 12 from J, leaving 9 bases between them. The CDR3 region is CASSQDQGGQFF. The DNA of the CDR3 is TGTGCCAGCAGCCAAGATCAGGGAGGGCAGTTCTTC.

CDR3 nucleotides: TGTGCCAGCAGTGAACTTGGGGGGAAAAGAGGCAATCAGCCCCAGCATTTT. Its protein is CASSELGGKRGNQPQHF. The chain recombines TRBV6-1 with TRBJ1-5; maybe TRBD1 (5 bases). Deletions cut 2 bases from V and 2 bases from J, with 16 bases between. The CDR3 runs to 17 residues. The germline CDR1 and CDR2 sequences are MNHNS and SASEGT.

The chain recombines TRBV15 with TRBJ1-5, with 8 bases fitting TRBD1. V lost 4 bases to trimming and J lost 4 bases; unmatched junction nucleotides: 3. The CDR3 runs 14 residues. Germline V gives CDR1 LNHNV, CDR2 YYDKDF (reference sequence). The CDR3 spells CATSNDRGNQPQHF. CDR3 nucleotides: TGTGCCACCAGCAACGACAGGGGAAATCAGCCCCAGCATTTT.

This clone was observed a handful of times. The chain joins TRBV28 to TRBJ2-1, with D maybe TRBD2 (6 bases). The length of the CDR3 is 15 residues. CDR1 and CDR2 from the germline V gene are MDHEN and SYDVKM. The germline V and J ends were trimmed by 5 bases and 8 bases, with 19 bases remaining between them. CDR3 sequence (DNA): TGTGCCAGCAGTCCCCCGGGCTCGGGGGTCCATGAGCAGTTCTTC. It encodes CASSPPGSGVHEQFF. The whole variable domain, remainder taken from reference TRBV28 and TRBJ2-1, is DVKVTQSSRYLVKRTGEKVFLECVQDMDHENMFWYRQDPGLGLRLIYFSYDVKMKEKGDIPEGYSVSREKKERFSLILESASTNQTSMYLCASSPPGSGVHEQFFGPGTRLTVL.

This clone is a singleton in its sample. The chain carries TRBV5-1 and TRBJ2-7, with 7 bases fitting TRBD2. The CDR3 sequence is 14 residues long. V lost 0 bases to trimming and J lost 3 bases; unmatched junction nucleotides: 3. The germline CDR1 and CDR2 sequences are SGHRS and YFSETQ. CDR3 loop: CASSLDAGVYEQYF. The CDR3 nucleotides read TGCGCCAGCAGCTTGGACGCGGGAGTCTACGAGCAGTACTTC.

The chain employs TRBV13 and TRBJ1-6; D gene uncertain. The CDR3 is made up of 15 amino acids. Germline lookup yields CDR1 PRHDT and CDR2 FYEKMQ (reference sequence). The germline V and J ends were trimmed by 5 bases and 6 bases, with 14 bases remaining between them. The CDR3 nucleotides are TGTGCCAGCAGCCTCCGACAAAGGCGTAATTCACCCCTCCACTTT. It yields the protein CASSLRQRRNSPLHF.

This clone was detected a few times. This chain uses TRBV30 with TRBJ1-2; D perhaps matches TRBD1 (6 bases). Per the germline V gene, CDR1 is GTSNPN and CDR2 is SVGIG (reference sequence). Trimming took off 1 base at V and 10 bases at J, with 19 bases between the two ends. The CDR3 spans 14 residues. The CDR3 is CAWSEAGTGLPYTF. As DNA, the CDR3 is TGTGCCTGGAGTGAGGCTGGAACAGGGTTACCCTACACCTTC.

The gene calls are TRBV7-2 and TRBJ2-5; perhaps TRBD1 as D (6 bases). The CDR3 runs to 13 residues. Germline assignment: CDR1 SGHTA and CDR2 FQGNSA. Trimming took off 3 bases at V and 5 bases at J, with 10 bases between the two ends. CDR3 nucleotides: TGTGCCAGCAGCTTGGGGGCCGGGGAGACCCAGTACTTC. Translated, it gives CASSLGAGETQYF.

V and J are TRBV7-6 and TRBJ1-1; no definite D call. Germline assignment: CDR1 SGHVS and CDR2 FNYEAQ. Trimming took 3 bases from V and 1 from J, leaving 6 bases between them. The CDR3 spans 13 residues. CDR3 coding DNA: TGTGCCAGCAGCTTTCCGGGGAACACTGAAGCTTTCTTT. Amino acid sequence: CASSFPGNTEAFF.

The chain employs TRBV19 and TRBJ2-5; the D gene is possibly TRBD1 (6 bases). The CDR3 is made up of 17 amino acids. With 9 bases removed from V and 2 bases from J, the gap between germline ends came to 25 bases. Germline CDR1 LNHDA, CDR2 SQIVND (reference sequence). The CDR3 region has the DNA TGTGCCAGCTCAGACCCCTTACAGGGACGTAGGCAAGAGACCCAGTACTTC. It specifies CASSDPLQGRRQETQYF. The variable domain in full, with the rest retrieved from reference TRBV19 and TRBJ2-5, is DGGITQSPKYLFRKEGQNVTLSCEQNLNHDAMYWYRQDPGQGLRLIYYSQIVNDFQKGDIAEGYSVSREKKESFPLTVTSAQKNPTAFYLCASSDPLQGRRQETQYFGPGTRLLVL.

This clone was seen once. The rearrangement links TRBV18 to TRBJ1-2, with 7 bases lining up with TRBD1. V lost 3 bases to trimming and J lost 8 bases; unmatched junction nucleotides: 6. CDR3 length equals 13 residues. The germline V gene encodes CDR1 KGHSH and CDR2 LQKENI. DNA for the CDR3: TGTGCCAGCTCACCTAGGGACAGTCCGGGCTACACCTTC. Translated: CASSPRDSPGYTF. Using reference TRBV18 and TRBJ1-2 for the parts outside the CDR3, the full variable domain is NAGVMQNPRHLVRRRGQEARLRCSPMKGHSHVYWYRQLPEEGLKFMVYLQKENIIDESGMPKERFSAEFPKEGPSILRIQQVVRGDSAAYFCASSPRDSPGYTFGSGTRLTVV.

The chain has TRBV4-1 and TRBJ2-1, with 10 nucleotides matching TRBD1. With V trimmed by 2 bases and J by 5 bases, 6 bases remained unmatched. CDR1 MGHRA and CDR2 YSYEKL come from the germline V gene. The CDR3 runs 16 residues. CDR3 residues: CASSQTWDRGDNEQFF. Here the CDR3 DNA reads TGCGCCAGCAGCCAAACCTGGGACAGGGGAGACAATGAGCAGTTCTTC.

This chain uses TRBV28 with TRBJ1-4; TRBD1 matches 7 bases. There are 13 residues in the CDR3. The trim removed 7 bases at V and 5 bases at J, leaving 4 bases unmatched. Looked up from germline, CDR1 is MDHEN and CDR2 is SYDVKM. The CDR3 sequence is CASTGQRNEKLFF. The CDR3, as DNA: TGTGCCAGCACGGGACAGAGAAATGAAAAACTGTTTTTT.

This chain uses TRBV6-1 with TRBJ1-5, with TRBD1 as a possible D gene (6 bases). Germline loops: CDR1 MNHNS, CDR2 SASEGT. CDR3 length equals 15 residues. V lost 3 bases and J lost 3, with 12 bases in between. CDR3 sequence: CASSELGGLNQPQHF. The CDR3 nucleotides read TGTGCCAGCAGTGAGCTCGGGGGGCTCAATCAGCCCCAGCATTTT.

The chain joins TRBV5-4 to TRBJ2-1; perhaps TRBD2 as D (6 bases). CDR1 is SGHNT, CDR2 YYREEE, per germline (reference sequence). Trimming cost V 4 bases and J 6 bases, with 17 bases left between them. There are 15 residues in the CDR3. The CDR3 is CASSMGTYGRNEQFF. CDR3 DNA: TGTGCCAGCAGCATGGGGACTTATGGACGCAATGAGCAGTTCTTC.

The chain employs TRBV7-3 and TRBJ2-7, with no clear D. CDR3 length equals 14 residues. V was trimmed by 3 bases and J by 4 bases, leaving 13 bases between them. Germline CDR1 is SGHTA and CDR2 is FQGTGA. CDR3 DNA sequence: TGTGCCAGCAGCTTGGGTGACTCCCAATACGAGCAGTACTTC. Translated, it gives CASSLGDSQYEQYF.

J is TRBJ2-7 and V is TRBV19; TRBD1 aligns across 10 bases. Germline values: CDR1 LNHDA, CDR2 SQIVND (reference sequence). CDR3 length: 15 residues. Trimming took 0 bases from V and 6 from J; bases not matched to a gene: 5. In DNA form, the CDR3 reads TGTGCCAGTAGTATAGACGCGGGACAGGGGCGCGAGCAGTACTTC. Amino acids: CASSIDAGQGREQYF.